Below, 20 T cell receptor beta chains from the same sample are listed, as sequenced in a study of spatial heterogeneity in lung cancer. One entry per CDR3 protein results from TCRdb running MiXCR on the 5' RACE reads. The repertoire holds about 6,600 distinct CDR3 sequences, with more than 15% as singletons. The time point here: sample taken at primary tumor resection. The input for sequencing was normal lung tissue next to the tumor, taken at surgery. These receptor sequences come from a male donor with early-stage non-small cell lung cancer.

This clonotype is labeled medium-sized. The rearrangement joins TRBV6-6 to TRBJ1-3; D remains ambiguous. Germline lookup yields CDR1 MNHNY and CDR2 SVGAGI (reference sequence). V lost 2 bases and J 1 base, leaving 3 bases between the germline ends. This CDR3 has 13 residues. CDR3 in amino acids: CASSYGSGNTIYF. Written as DNA, the CDR3 is TGTGCCAGCAGTTACGGGTCTGGAAACACCATATATTTT.

In its sample, this clonotype was seen a few times. The gene calls are TRBV2 and TRBJ2-1; the D gene could be TRBD1 or TRBD2 (7 bases each). Trimming took off 8 bases at V and 4 bases at J, with 15 bases between the two ends. This CDR3 spans 14 amino acids. Germline V CDR1 and CDR2: SNHLY, FYNNEI. CDR3: CASVRGREYNEQFF. CDR3 coding DNA: TGTGCCAGCGTTAGGGGGCGGGAGTACAATGAGCAGTTCTTC.

This clonotype was counted a few times. The rearrangement uses TRBV30 and TRBJ2-1; 11 nucleotides align to TRBD2. The germline V gene has CDR1 GTSNPN and CDR2 SVGIG (reference sequence). This CDR3 has 14 residues. J was trimmed by 5 bases and V by 1 base; bases with no gene match: 1. Written as DNA, the CDR3 is TGTGCCTGGAGTGGACTAGCGGGGCACAATGAGCAGTTCTTC. Translating it yields CAWSGLAGHNEQFF. The full variable domain, with the rest looked up from reference TRBV30 and TRBJ2-1, is SQTIHQWPATLVQPVGSPLSLECTVEGTSNPNLYWYRQAAGRGLQLLFYSVGIGQISSEVPQNLSASRPQDRQFILSSKKLLLSDSGFYLCAWSGLAGHNEQFFGPGTRLTVL.

Sample share makes this clonotype medium-sized. V is TRBV30 and J is TRBJ2-1, with 12 nucleotides matching TRBD2. The CDR3 covers 15 residues. Trimming took 5 bases from V and 2 from J; bases not matched to a gene: 4. Looked up from germline, CDR1 is GTSNPN and CDR2 is SVGIG (reference sequence). CDR3 sequence (DNA): TGTGCCTGGGAGAGACTAGCGGGAGCCTACAATGAGCAGTTCTTC. It encodes CAWERLAGAYNEQFF.

This clonotype is categorized as medium-sized. The rearrangement links TRBV2 to TRBJ1-4; TRBD1 agrees at 8 bases. The CDR3 sequence is 16 residues long. Germline V CDR1 and CDR2: SNHLY, FYNNEI. V shed 5 bases and J 7 bases; nucleotides not matched to a gene: 12. This CDR3 reads CASSIPTGGLFEKLFF. The CDR3 nucleotides are TGTGCCAGCAGTATCCCCACAGGGGGTTTGTTTGAAAAACTGTTTTTT.

This clonotype is termed medium-sized. V is TRBV6-2 or TRBV6-3 and J is TRBJ2-1; a weak D match, TRBD2 (5 bases). The V end was cut by 4 bases, the J end by 4 bases, with 17 bases between. Germline V gives CDR1 MNHEY, CDR2 SVGEGT. The CDR3 is 16 amino acids. In nucleotides, the CDR3 is TGTGCCAGCAGTTTATCCGGAAGCGGCCCATACAATGAGCAGTTCTTC. It specifies CASSLSGSGPYNEQFF.

This clonotype is medium-sized. V is TRBV6-5 and J is TRBJ2-6; tentative D call: TRBD1 (6 bases). V was clipped by 7 bases and J by 1 base, with 11 bases between them. Germline loops: CDR1 MNHEY, CDR2 SVGAGI. CDR3 size: 15 residues. The chain's CDR3 is CASTSQGSGANVLTF. The CDR3 region has the DNA TGTGCCAGCACCTCACAGGGTTCTGGGGCCAACGTCCTGACTTTC.

The V and J genes are TRBV27 and TRBJ2-7; maybe TRBD2 (7 bases). Germline CDR1 and CDR2: MNHEY and SMNVEV (reference sequence). CDR3 length: 15 amino acids. V dropped 4 bases and J dropped 0 bases, with 13 bases sitting between them. CDR3 sequence: CASSSGGAGSYEQYF. In DNA, the CDR3 is TGTGCCAGCAGTTCGGGGGGCGCGGGCTCCTACGAGCAGTACTTC.

V and J are TRBV3-1 and TRBJ1-5; D call uncertain. V dropped 5 bases and J dropped 1 base, with 12 bases sitting between them. This CDR3 spans 15 amino acids. Germline V gene sequence: CDR1 LGHDT, CDR2 YNNKEL (reference sequence). This CDR3 is CASSRKSLSNQPQHF. The CDR3 coding sequence is TGTGCCAGCAGCAGAAAATCACTCAGCAATCAGCCCCAGCATTTT.

V and J are TRBV12-3 or TRBV12-4 and TRBJ2-3; no definite D call. This CDR3 comprises 12 residues. With 5 bases removed from V and 5 bases from J, the gap between germline ends came to 8 bases. The CDR3 nucleotides are TGTGCCAGCAGTGCCTTGATAGATACGCAGTATTTT. This codes for CASSALIDTQYF.

The chain recombines TRBV20-1 with TRBJ2-7, with TRBD2 identical over 10 bases. V shed 6 bases, J shed 6 bases, and the junction held 11 bases outside the gene matches. Germline V gene data show CDR1 as DFQATT and CDR2 as SNEGSKA (reference sequence). The CDR3 runs to 14 residues. Written as DNA, the CDR3 is TGCAGTGCCGAAAGTCTAGCGGGAGTCTTCGAGCAGTACTTC. It encodes CSAESLAGVFEQYF.

V and J are TRBV7-2 and TRBJ2-7, with D possibly being TRBD2 (6 bases). The CDR3 has 15 residues. Per germline, CDR1 SGHTA and CDR2 FQGNSA. Trimming removed 8 bases at V and 0 bases at J, with 17 bases between. CDR3 residues: CASAPAVAASYEQYF. In DNA, the CDR3 is TGTGCCAGCGCCCCGGCGGTAGCGGCCTCCTACGAGCAGTACTTC.

This clonotype is termed medium-sized. The rearrangement uses TRBV20-1 and TRBJ2-3; possible D gene TRBD2, 6 bases. The V end lost 0 bases, the J end lost 2 bases, and 18 bases lay between the germline ends. Looked up from germline, CDR1 is DFQATT and CDR2 is SNEGSKA (reference sequence). The CDR3 length is 17 residues. The DNA of the CDR3 is TGCAGTGCTAGAGACCAGATAAGCGGGCGACCCACAGATACGCAGTATTTT. It is translated as CSARDQISGRPTDTQYF.

The genes are TRBV6-5 and TRBJ2-7; TRBD1 is a possible D gene (6 bases). The germline V gene encodes CDR1 MNHEY and CDR2 SVGAGI. This CDR3 is built from 14 residues. Trimming removed 6 bases at V and 1 base at J, with 13 bases between. The CDR3 sequence is CASSLTGVSYEQYF. The DNA of the CDR3 is TGTGCCAGCAGCCTGACAGGTGTTTCCTACGAGCAGTACTTC.

Note on this clonotype: One base away lies a much larger clone, so this may be a sequencing read error. The V and J genes are TRBV12-3 or TRBV12-4 and TRBJ1-1, with D perhaps TRBD1 (5 bases). CDR3 size: 13 residues. For the CDR3, the DNA is TGTGCCAGCAGTTTTTTAAGTGGGACTGAAGTTTTCTTT. Residues: CASSFLSGTEVFF.

This clonotype was counted a few times. The rearrangement joins TRBV5-4 to TRBJ2-3; D remains unclear. Germline assignment: CDR1 SGHNT and CDR2 YYREEE (reference sequence). The germline V and J ends were trimmed by 1 base and 2 bases, with 8 bases remaining between them. This CDR3 has 14 amino acids. CDR3 in DNA: TGTGCCAGCAGCTTGAACCTTCCCACAGATACGCAGTATTTT. The encoded protein is CASSLNLPTDTQYF.

This clonotype is medium-sized. V gene TRBV9 combines with J gene TRBJ1-1, with no clear D. V shed 3 bases and J shed 1 base, with 22 bases lying between them. From germline, CDR1 is SGDLS and CDR2 YYNGEE. The CDR3 sequence is 18 residues long. CDR3 coding DNA: TGTGCCAGCAGCGCCCTCCTCTCTCCCCTCCACAAGAACACTGAAGCTTTCTTT. Residues: CASSALLSPLHKNTEAFF.

This clonotype is medium-sized. The V call is TRBV6-5, the J call TRBJ2-1; D uncertain. V lost 0 bases and J 6 bases, leaving 18 bases between the germline ends. The CDR3 has 17 amino acids. Germline V gene sequence: CDR1 MNHEY, CDR2 SVGAGI. CDR3: CASSYSAAKGLVNEQFF. CDR3 DNA sequence: TGTGCCAGCAGTTACTCGGCAGCCAAGGGTTTGGTCAATGAGCAGTTCTTC.

The chain links TRBV11-3 to TRBJ2-1, with D perhaps TRBD2 (5 bases). This CDR3 is 18 amino acids long. The germline V gene has CDR1 SGHNT and CDR2 YENEEA. V shed 1 base and J shed 8 bases, with 24 bases lying between them. This CDR3 reads CASSLGKFAGLGHDEQFF. Here the CDR3 DNA reads TGTGCCAGCAGCTTAGGAAAATTCGCGGGTCTAGGGCACGATGAGCAGTTCTTC.

The V and J genes are TRBV20-1 and TRBJ2-3, with TRBD1 matching over 7 bases. The CDR3 has 16 amino acids. The V segment lost 6 bases and the J segment 2 bases; nucleotides outside the gene matches: 14. Germline CDR1 and CDR2: DFQATT and SNEGSKA (reference sequence). In nucleotides, the CDR3 is TGCAGTGCCGGTGACCCCCCGGGACAGCCCACAGATACGCAGTATTTT. It codes for CSAGDPPGQPTDTQYF.